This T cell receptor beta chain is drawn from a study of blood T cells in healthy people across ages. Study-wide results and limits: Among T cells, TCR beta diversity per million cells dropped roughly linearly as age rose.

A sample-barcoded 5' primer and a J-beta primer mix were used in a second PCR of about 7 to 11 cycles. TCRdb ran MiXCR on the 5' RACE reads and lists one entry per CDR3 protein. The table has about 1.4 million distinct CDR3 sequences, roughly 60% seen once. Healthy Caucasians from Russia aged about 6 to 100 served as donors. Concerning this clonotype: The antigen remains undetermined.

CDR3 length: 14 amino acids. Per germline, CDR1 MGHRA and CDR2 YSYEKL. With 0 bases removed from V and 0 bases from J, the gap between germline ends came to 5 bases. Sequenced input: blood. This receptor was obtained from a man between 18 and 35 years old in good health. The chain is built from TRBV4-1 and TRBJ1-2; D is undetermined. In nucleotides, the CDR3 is TGCGCCAGCAGCCAAGATCCTTCTAACTATGGCTACACCTTC. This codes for CASSQDPSNYGYTF.